This T cell receptor beta chain was documented in a study of cytomegalovirus exposure and HLA in healthy donors. The primer mix had 60 Vbeta and 13 Jbeta primers. Produced via immunoSEQ multiplex PCR; TCRdb's table is partial and in-frame only. The sample consists of 200,000 to 250,000 clones, around 80% of them appearing once. Points from the study as a whole: Excluded: some indistinguishable V segments such as TRBV6-2 and TRBV6-3.

Of note for this clone: Antigen unknown.

CDR3 length: 16 amino acids. Germline CDR1 is SGHKS and CDR2 is YYEKEE (reference sequence). V gave up 0 bases and J gave up 2 bases, with 12 bases separating them. Material: PBMCs. The TCR originated in a woman in her thirties or forties in good health and CMV-seropositive. The chain couples TRBV5-5 to TRBJ1-5, with D tentatively TRBD1 (6 bases). The DNA of the CDR3 is TGTGCCAGCAGCTTGGACAGGGCTGGTGGCAATCAGCCCCAGCATTTT. Its protein is CASSLDRAGGNQPQHF.